Given below is one T cell receptor beta chain in context. Its antigen remains unknown. The sort gate was single viable CD3+CD4+CD8-CD45RO+ cells for memory CD4+ T cells. The data were taken from a study of memory CD4+ T cells and cytomegalovirus serostatus. On the study more broadly: Healthy Belgian adult donors included about nine CMV-positive and approximately 25 CMV-negative people.

Whole-study results and caveats: Median bootstrapped AUC for CMV status was approximately 0.96 originally, less than 0.92 US-trained.

From germline, CDR1 is SGHRS and CDR2 YFSETQ. This CDR3 contains 13 residues. Trimming shortened V by 4 bases and J by 5 bases, and 7 bases separated the two germline ends. Per the authors' pipeline: After removing out-of-frame reads, 2 million to 2.5 million distinct TCRbeta sequences remained. The method was immunoSEQ multiplex PCR; TCRdb's version includes in-frame clones alone and lacks a portion of them. That table furnishes V, J and clone size, whereas the DNA furnished D and trimming. The data show 55,000 to 65,000 clones, with 82% seen just once and around 0.43% held by the top ten. Sequencing was performed on memory CD4+ T cells from blood. The genes are TRBV5-1 and TRBJ1-6; D not certain. The origin of this receptor is an adult in good health and CMV-seronegative. CDR3 sequence reads: CASSRGDNSPLHF. The CDR3 DNA reads TGCGCCAGCAGCCGCGGGGATAATTCACCCCTCCACTTT. The full variable domain, in which reference TRBV5-1 and TRBJ1-6 provide the parts outside the CDR3, is KAGVTQTPRYLIKTRGQQVTLSCSPISGHRSVSWYQQTPGQGLQFLFEYFSETQRNKGNFPGRFSGRQFSNSRSEMNVSTLELGDSALYLCASSRGDNSPLHFGNGTRLTVT.